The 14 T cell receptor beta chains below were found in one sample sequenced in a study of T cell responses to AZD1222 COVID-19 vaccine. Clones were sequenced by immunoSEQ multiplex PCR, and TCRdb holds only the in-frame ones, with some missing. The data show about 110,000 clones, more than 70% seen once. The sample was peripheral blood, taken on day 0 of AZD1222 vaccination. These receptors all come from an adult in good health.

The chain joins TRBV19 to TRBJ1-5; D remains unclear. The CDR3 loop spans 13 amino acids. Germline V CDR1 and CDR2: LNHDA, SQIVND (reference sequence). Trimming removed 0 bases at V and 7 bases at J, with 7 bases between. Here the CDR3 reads CASSIEGWQPQHF. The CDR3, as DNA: TGTGCCAGTAGTATAGAGGGGTGGCAGCCCCAGCATTTT.

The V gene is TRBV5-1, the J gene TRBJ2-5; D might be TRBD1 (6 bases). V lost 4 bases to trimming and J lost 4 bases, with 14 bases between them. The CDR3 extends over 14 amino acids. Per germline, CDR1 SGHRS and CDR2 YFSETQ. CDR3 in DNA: TGCGCCAGCAGCGAGGTGGGGGCCGGAGAGACCCAGTACTTC. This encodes CASSEVGAGETQYF.

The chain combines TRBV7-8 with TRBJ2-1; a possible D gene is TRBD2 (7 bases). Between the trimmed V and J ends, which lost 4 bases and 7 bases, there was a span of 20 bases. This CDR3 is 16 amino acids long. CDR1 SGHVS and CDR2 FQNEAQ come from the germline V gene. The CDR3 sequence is CASSSQTGGWGNEQFF. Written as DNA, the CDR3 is TGTGCCAGCAGCTCCCAGACGGGGGGCTGGGGGAATGAGCAGTTCTTC.

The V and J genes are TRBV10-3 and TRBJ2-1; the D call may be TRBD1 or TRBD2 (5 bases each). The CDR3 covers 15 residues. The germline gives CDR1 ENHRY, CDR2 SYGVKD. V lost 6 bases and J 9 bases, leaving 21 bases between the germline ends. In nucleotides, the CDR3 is TGTGCCATCAGGGGGACCACTTTGCCATCTAGTGAGCAGTTCTTC. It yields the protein CAIRGTTLPSSEQFF.

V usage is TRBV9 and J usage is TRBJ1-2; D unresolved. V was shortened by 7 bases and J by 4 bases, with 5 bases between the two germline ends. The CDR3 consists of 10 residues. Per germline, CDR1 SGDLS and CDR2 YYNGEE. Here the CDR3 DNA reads TGTGCCAGCTCCGGCTATGGCTACACCTTC. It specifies CASSGYGYTF.

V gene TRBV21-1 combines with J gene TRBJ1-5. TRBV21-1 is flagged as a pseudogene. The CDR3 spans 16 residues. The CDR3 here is CASSKATGTLNQPQHF. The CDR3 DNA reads TGTGCCAGCAGCAAAGCTACAGGGACTCTCAATCAGCCCCAGCATTTT.

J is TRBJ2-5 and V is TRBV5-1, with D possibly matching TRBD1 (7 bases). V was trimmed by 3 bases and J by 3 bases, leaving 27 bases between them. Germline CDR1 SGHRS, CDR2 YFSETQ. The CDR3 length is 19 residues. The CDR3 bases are TGCGCCAGCAGCTGGGGGGTGTTCGAACAGGGGCCCTACAAAGAGACCCAGTACTTC. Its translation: CASSWGVFEQGPYKETQYF.

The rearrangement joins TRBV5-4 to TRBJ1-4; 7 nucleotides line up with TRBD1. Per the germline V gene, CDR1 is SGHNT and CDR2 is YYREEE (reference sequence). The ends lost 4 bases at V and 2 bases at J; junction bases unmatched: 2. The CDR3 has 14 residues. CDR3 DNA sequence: TGTGCCAGCAGCCAGGGGGGGACTAATGAAAAACTGTTTTTT. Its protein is CASSQGGTNEKLFF. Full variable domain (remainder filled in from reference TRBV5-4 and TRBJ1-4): ETGVTQSPTHLIKTRGQQVTLRCSSQSGHNTVSWYQQALGQGPQFIFQYYREEENGRGNFPPRFSGLQFPNYSSELNVNALELDDSALYLCASSQGGTNEKLFFGSGTQLSVL.

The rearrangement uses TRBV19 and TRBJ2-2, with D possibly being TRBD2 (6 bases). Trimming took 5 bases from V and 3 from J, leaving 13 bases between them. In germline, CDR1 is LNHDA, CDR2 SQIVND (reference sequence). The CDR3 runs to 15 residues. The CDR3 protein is CASSLLVADTGELFF. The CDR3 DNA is TGTGCCAGTAGTCTTCTGGTAGCGGACACCGGGGAGCTGTTTTTT.

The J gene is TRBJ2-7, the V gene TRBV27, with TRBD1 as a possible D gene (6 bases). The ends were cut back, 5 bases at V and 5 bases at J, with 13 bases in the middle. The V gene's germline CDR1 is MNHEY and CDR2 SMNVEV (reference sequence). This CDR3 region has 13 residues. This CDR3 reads CASSIPGVHEQYV. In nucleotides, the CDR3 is TGTGCCAGCAGTATTCCAGGGGTCCACGAGCAGTACGTC.

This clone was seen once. The CDR3 region has the DNA TGTGCCAGCTCAAACAGGTTTGGCAATCAGCCCCAGCATTTT. It encodes CASSNRFGNQPQHF. This rearrangement joins TRBV18 to TRBJ1-5, with D possibly matching TRBD1 (5 bases). In germline, CDR1 is KGHSH, CDR2 LQKENI. Trimming shortened V by 5 bases and J by 2 bases, and 10 bases separated the two germline ends. CDR3 length: 14 amino acids.

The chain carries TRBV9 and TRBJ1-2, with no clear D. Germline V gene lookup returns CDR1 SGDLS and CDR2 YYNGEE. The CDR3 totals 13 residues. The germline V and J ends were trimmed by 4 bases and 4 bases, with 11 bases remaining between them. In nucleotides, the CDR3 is TGTGCCAGCAGCCCCCGCGGGGTCTATGGCTACACCTTC. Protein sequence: CASSPRGVYGYTF.

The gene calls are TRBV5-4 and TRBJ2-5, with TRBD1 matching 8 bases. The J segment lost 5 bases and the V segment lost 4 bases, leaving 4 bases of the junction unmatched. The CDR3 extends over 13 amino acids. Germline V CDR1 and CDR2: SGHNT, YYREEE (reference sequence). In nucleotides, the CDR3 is TGTGCCAGCAGCCCAGGGGGCTGGGAGACCCAGTACTTC. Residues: CASSPGGWETQYF. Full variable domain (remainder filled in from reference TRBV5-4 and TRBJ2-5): ETGVTQSPTHLIKTRGQQVTLRCSSQSGHNTVSWYQQALGQGPQFIFQYYREEENGRGNFPPRFSGLQFPNYSSELNVNALELDDSALYLCASSPGGWETQYFGPGTRLLVL.

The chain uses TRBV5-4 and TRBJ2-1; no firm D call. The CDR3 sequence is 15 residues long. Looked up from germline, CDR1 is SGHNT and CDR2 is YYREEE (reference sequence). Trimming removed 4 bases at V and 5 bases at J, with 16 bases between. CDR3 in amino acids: CASSGSSSPHNEQFF. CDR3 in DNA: TGTGCCAGCAGCGGTTCTTCGAGTCCCCACAATGAGCAGTTCTTC.